This T cell receptor (beta chain) was captured by sequencing in a study of monozygotic twins with inflammatory bowel disease. Study-wide results and limits: Different subtypes (of T cells) could not be told apart from one another. With inverse Simpson as the measure, TCRbeta diversity was lower in IBD patients than in healthy co-twins.

Germline V gives CDR1 SGHRS, CDR2 YFSETQ. The CDR3 covers 19 residues. In the case of this clonotype: The antigen remains undetermined.

Each sample's cDNA came from eight separate reactions. The unique tags termed UMIs, each holding a 6-nucleotide sample barcode, were added by means of template switching. After re-calling the 5' RACE reads, TCRdb lists one entry per CDR3 protein, DNA absent. Its clone listing holds around 450,000 distinct CDR3 sequences. This sequence was found in a human donor with ulcerative colitis or Crohn's disease, or a healthy co-twin of an affected twin (not recorded which). Material: blood. The chain employs TRBV5-1 and TRBJ1-4. The CDR3 is CASSFSGLLTSATNEKLFF. Together with reference TRBV5-1 and TRBJ1-4, the CDR3 gives the full variable domain: KAGVTQTPRYLIKTRGQQVTLSCSPISGHRSVSWYQQTPGQGLQFLFEYFSETQRNKGNFPGRFSGRQFSNSRSEMNVSTLELGDSALYLCASSFSGLLTSATNEKLFFGSGTQLSVL.